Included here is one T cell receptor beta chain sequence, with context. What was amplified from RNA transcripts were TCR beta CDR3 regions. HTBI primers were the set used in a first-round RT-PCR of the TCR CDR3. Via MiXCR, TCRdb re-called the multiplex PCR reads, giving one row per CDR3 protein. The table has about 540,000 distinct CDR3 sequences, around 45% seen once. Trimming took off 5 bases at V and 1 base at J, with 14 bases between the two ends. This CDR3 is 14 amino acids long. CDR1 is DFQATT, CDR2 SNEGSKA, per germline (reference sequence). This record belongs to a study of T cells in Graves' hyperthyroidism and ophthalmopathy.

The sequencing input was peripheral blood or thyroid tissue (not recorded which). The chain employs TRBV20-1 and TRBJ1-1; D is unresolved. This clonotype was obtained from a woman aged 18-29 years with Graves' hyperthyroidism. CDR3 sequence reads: CSASPDTSNTEAFF. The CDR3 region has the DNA TGCAGTGCTTCCCCCGACACCTCGAACACTGAAGCTTTCTTT.